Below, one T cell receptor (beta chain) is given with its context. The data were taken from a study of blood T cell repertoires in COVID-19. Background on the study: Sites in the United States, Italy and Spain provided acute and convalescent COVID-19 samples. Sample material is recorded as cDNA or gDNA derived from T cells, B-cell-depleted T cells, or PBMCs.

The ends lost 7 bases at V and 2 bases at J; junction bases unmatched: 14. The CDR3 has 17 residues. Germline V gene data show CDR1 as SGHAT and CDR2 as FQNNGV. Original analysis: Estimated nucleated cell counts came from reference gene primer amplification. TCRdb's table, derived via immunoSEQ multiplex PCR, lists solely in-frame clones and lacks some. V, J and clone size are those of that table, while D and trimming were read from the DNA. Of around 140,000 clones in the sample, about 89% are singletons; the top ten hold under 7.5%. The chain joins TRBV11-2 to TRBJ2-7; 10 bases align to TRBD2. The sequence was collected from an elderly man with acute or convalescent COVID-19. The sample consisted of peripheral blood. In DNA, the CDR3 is TGTGCCAGCACCCGATGGGGTGTAGCGGGAGGCACCTACGAGCAGTACTTC. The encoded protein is CASTRWGVAGGTYEQYF.